This TCR beta chain stems from a study of T cell responses to AZD1222 COVID-19 vaccine. General study findings and limits: Repertoire sampling was restricted to post-peak T cell response timepoints. Most donors were white British and more were female, and clonal diversity was possibly underestimated. Targeting of unmutated variant regions was reportedly seen in nearly half of spike-specific TCRs.

In the case of this clone: Its antigen is unidentified.

Repertoires were generated with immunoSEQ multiplex PCR, while TCRdb's copy carries only in-frame clones and drops some. The sample has fewer than 120,000 clones, nearly 90% seen once. The source material was peripheral blood, sampled on day 0 of AZD1222 vaccination. The clonotype comes from an adult in good health.

In DNA, the CDR3 is TGTGCCAGCAGTCCCCTCCCGGGATCACTATCAAAGGGGAACACTGAAGCTTTCTTT. Protein: CASSPLPGSLSKGNTEAFF. The chain uses TRBV6-2 or TRBV6-3 and TRBJ1-1; D unclear. The CDR3 contains 19 residues. V was clipped by 5 bases and J by 1 base, with 26 bases between them. Germline V gene data show CDR1 as MNHEY and CDR2 as SVGEGT.